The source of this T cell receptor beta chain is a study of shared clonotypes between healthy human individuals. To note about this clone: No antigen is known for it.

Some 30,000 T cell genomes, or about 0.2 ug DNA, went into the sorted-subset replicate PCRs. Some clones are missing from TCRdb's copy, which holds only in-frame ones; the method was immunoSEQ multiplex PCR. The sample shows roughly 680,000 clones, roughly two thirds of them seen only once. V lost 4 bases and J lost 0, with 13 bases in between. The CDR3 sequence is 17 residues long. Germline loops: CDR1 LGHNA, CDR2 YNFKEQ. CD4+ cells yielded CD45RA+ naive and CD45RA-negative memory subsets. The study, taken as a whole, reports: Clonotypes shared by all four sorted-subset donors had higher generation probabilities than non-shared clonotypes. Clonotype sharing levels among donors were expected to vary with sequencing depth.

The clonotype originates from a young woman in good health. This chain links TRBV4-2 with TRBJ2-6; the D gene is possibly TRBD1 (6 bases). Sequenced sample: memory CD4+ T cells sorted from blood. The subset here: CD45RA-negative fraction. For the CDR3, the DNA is TGTGCCAGCAGCCCAGGACAGTCCTCCTCTGGGGCCAACGTCCTGACTTTC. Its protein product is CASSPGQSSSGANVLTF.